The next 12 T cell receptor beta chains were all read from a single sample in a study of cytomegalovirus exposure and HLA in healthy donors. Primers for the PCR totalled 60 Vbeta and 13 Jbeta. TCRdb's table, derived via immunoSEQ multiplex PCR, lists solely in-frame clones and lacks some. In the table there are around 190,000 clones, about nine tenths of which are singletons. Sequenced: PBMCs. These TCRs come from a boy aged 2 to 9 in good health and CMV-seronegative.

The gene calls are TRBV4-2 and TRBJ2-7; tentative D call: TRBD2 (5 bases). Germline assignment: CDR1 LGHNA and CDR2 YNFKEQ. The CDR3 is 15 residues long. Trimming removed 2 bases from V and 2 bases from J, with 13 bases in between. The CDR3 region has the DNA TGTGCCAGCAGCCAAACGTCGGCCGGGACCTACGAGCAGTACTTC. Its translation: CASSQTSAGTYEQYF.

V and J are TRBV5-8 and TRBJ2-2; possible D gene TRBD1, 5 bases. CDR1 and CDR2 from the germline V gene are SGHTS and YDEGEE. This CDR3 has 13 amino acids. The V and J ends lost 2 bases and 6 bases respectively, with 8 bases between them. The CDR3 loop is CASSFRGPGELFF. CDR3 DNA: TGTGCCAGCAGCTTTAGGGGTCCCGGGGAGCTGTTTTTT. The full variable domain, with the rest looked up from reference TRBV5-8 and TRBJ2-2, is EAGVTQSPTHLIKTRGQQATLRCSPISGHTSVYWYQQALGLGLQFLLWYDEGEERNRGNFPPRFSGRQFPNYSSELNVNALELEDSALYLCASSFRGPGELFFGEGSRLTVL.

V gene TRBV27 combines with J gene TRBJ1-2; D is undetermined. The CDR3 has 13 amino acids. Trimming took 0 bases from V and 8 from J, leaving 10 bases between them. Germline CDR1 is MNHEY and CDR2 is SMNVEV (reference sequence). This CDR3 reads CASSLSQGSGYTF. In DNA form, the CDR3 reads TGTGCCAGCAGTTTATCGCAAGGGAGCGGCTACACCTTC.

The CDR3 sequence is CASSRSGQSYEQYF. In nucleotides, the CDR3 is TGCGCCAGCAGCCGGTCGGGACAGAGCTACGAGCAGTACTTC. The chain has TRBV4-1 and TRBJ2-7; 7 positions agree with TRBD1. Germline V lookup: CDR1 MGHRA, CDR2 YSYEKL. CDR3 length equals 14 residues. After removal of 4 bases from V and 3 bases from J, the junction contained 6 bases not matched to a gene.

The V gene is TRBV5-4, the J gene TRBJ2-2, with D perhaps matching TRBD1 (6 bases). Germline values: CDR1 SGHNT, CDR2 YYREEE (reference sequence). The CDR3 consists of 14 residues. V lost 4 bases and J lost 6, with 13 bases in between. Here the CDR3 DNA reads TGTGCCAGCAGCCCACAGGGTGCGGCCGGGGAGCTGTTTTTT. Amino acids: CASSPQGAAGELFF.

The chain employs TRBV4-1 and TRBJ1-1; possibly TRBD1 for D (6 bases). CDR1 is MGHRA and CDR2 is YSYEKL in the germline V gene. V lost 0 bases to trimming and J lost 0 bases, with 11 bases between them. The CDR3 is 16 residues long. Here the CDR3 reads CASSQDTTGLNTEAFF. The CDR3 DNA reads TGCGCCAGCAGCCAAGATACGACAGGTCTGAACACTGAAGCTTTCTTT.

This clone has a handful of counts. V is TRBV5-6 and J is TRBJ1-2; 11 bases align to TRBD1. CDR1 and CDR2 from the germline V gene are SGHDT and YYEEEE. V shed 3 bases and J 3 bases; nucleotides not matched to a gene: 1. This CDR3 is built from 14 residues. The CDR3 DNA sequence: TGTGCCAGCAGCTGGGACAGGGGGGACTATGGCTACACCTTC. Translating it yields CASSWDRGDYGYTF.

The chain recombines TRBV6-6 with TRBJ1-6; 8 nucleotides align to TRBD1. V shed 4 bases, J shed 14 bases, and the junction held 13 bases outside the gene matches. Looked up from germline, CDR1 is MNHNY and CDR2 is SVGAGI (reference sequence). The CDR3 has 15 amino acids. CDR3 protein: CASSLDSGGLRALHF. CDR3 DNA sequence: TGTGCCAGCAGTTTAGACTCAGGGGGCCTTCGAGCCCTCCACTTT.

The rearrangement links TRBV29-1 to TRBJ2-1; the D is unclear. Trimming cost V 4 bases and J 3 bases, with 13 bases left between them. The length of the CDR3 is 14 residues. Germline CDR1 SQVTM, CDR2 ANQGSEA. CDR3 protein: CSVAKSRLYNEQFF. DNA of the CDR3: TGCAGCGTTGCTAAGTCACGCCTCTACAATGAGCAGTTCTTC.

In its sample, this clone was seen a few times. The CDR3 DNA is TGCGCCACCGGAGCGGGGAGCTCCTACGAGCAGTACTTC. It yields the protein CATGAGSSYEQYF. This chain uses TRBV10-2 with TRBJ2-7; 7 nucleotides match TRBD2. J lost 0 bases, V lost 10 bases, and 6 bases had no gene match. The CDR3 consists of 13 residues. Germline CDR1 reads WSHSY; CDR2 reads SAAADI.

The chain uses TRBV5-1 and TRBJ2-1; 9 bases align to TRBD2. Germline CDR1 and CDR2: SGHRS and YFSETQ. CDR3 length: 16 amino acids. J was trimmed by 4 bases and V by 0 bases; bases with no gene match: 5. CDR3 nucleotide sequence: TGCGCCAGCAGCTTGGAGCCTAGCGGGACATACAATGAGCAGTTCTTC. It yields the protein CASSLEPSGTYNEQFF.

The chain recombines TRBV5-1 with TRBJ2-3; possible D gene TRBD1, 7 bases. V shed 4 bases and J shed 9 bases, with 18 bases lying between them. CDR3 length: 14 residues. The germline gives CDR1 SGHRS, CDR2 YFSETQ. This chain's CDR3 is CASSPRDRNPTQYF. The CDR3 region has the DNA TGCGCCAGCAGCCCGCGGGACAGAAACCCGACGCAGTATTTT.